The sequence of this TCR beta chain was determined in a study of blood T cell repertoires in COVID-19. Overall study: Donors in the United States, Italy and Spain gave samples during acute or convalescent COVID-19.

V was pared by 4 bases and J by 0 bases, with 15 bases between. CDR1 and CDR2 from the germline V gene are SEHNR and FQNEAQ (reference sequence). The CDR3 spans 16 residues. Original handling: Estimation of nucleated cell counts relied on the amplification of reference gene primers. Libraries were prepared by immunoSEQ multiplex PCR; TCRdb keeps only in-frame clonotypes and omits some of them. D and trimming were read from the DNA, whereas the V and J calls and clone size are those reported in that table. Of 70,000 to 95,000 clones in the sample, 88% are singletons; the top ten hold about 8%. The chain links TRBV7-9 to TRBJ1-1, with a weak D call TRBD1 (6 bases). The specimen was peripheral blood. This receptor was obtained from an older woman with acute or convalescent COVID-19. The CDR3 here is CASSSSPGQMNTEAFF. CDR3 coding DNA: TGTGCCAGCAGCTCTAGCCCAGGACAGATGAACACTGAAGCTTTCTTT. Supplemented by reference TRBV7-9 and TRBJ1-1, the full variable domain reads DTGVSQNPRHKITKRGQNVTFRCDPISEHNRLYWYRQTLGQGPEFLTYFQNEAQLEKSRLLSDRFSAERPKGSFSTLEIQRTEQGDSAMYLCASSSSPGQMNTEAFFGQGTRLTVV.